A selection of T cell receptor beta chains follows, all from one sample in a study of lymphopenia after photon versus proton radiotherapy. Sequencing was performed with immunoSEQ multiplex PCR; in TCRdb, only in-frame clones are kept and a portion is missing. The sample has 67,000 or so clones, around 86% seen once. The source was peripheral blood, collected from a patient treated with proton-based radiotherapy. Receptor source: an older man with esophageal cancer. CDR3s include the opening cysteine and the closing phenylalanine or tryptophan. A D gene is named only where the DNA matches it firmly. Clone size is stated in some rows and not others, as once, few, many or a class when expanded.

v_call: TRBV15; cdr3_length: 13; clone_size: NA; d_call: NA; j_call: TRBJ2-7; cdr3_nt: TGTGCCACCAGCAGAGTGGGGGGGGCTGAGCAGTACTTC; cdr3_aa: CATSRVGGAEQYF
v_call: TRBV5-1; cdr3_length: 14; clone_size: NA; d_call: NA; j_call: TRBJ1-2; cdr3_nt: TGCGCCAGCAGCCCGACTGGACAGTCCTATGGCTACACCTTC; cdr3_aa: CASSPTGQSYGYTF
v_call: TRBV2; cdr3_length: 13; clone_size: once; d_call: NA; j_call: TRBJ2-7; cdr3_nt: TGTGCCAGCGGCGTAGGCGACTTCTACGAGCAGTACTTC; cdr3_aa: CASGVGDFYEQYF
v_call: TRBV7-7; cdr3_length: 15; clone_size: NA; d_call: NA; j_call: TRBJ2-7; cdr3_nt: TGTGCTAGCAGCTTAGGAACCCCAGACTCCTACGAGCAGTACTTC; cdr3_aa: CASSLGTPDSYEQYF
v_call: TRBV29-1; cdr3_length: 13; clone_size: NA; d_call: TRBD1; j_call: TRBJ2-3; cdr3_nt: TGCAGCGTTCACAGGGGTGGTCCAGATACGCAGTATTTT; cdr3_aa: CSVHRGGPDTQYF
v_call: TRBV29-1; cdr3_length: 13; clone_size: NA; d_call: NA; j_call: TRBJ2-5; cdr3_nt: TGCAGCGCCGCTGGGGGTTTTAGGGAGACCCAGTACTTC; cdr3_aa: CSAAGGFRETQYF
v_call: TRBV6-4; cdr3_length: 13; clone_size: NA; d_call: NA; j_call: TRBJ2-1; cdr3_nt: TGTGCCAGCAGTGACGGGGGCGGACTTGAGCAGTTCTTC; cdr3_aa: CASSDGGGLEQFF
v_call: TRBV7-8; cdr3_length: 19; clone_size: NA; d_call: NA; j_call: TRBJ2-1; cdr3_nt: TGTGCCAGCAGCTTAGCGCAATGGACACGGTGGGACGACGTAAATGAGCAGTTCTTC; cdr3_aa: CASSLAQWTRWDDVNEQFF
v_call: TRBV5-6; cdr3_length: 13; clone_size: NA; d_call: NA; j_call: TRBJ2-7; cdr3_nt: TGTGCCAGCAGCTTCGTCGGGAGATACGAGCAGTACTTC; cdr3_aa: CASSFVGRYEQYF
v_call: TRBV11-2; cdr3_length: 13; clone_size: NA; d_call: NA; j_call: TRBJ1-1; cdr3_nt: TGTGCCAGCAGCTTCGGGGGTAACACTGAAGCTTTCTTT; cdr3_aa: CASSFGGNTEAFF